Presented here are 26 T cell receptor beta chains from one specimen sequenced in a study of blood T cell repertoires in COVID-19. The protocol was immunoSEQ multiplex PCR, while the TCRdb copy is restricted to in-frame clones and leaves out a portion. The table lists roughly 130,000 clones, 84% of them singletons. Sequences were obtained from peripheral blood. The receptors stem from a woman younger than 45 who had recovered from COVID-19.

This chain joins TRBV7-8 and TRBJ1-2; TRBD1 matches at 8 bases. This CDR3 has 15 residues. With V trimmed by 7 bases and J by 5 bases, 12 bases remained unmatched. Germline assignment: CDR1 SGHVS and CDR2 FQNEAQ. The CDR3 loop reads CASTPQGGSLYGYTF. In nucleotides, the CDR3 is TGTGCCAGCACCCCACAGGGGGGCTCCCTATATGGCTACACCTTC.

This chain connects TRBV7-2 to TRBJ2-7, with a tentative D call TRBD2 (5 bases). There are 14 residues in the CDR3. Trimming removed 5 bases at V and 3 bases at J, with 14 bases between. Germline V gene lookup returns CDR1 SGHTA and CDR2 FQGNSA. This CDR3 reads CASSPYRAGYEQYF. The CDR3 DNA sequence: TGTGCCAGCAGCCCCTACCGTGCGGGCTACGAGCAGTACTTC.

As DNA, the CDR3 is TGTGCCAGCAGTTCCGGACTAGCGGGACTTCCAAGAGAGCAGTTCTTC. Protein sequence: CASSSGLAGLPREQFF. This sequence joins TRBV6-2 or TRBV6-3 and TRBJ2-1, with 12 bases aligning to TRBD2. CDR3 length equals 16 residues. Germline V gives CDR1 MNHEY, CDR2 SVGEGT. The V segment lost 4 bases and the J segment 10 bases; nucleotides outside the gene matches: 11.

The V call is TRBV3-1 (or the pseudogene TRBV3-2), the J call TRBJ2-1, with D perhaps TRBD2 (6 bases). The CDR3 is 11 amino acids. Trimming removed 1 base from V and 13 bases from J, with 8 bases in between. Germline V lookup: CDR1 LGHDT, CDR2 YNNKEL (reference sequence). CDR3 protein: CASSQARGQFF. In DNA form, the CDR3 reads TGTGCCAGCAGCCAAGCGCGGGGACAGTTCTTC.

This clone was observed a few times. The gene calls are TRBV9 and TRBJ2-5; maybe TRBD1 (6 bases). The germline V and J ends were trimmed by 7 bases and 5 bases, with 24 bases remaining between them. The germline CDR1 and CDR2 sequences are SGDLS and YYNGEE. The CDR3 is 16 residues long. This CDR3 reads CASQAGEIFNQETQYF. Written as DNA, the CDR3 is TGTGCCAGCCAGGCAGGGGAGATTTTTAATCAGGAGACCCAGTACTTC.

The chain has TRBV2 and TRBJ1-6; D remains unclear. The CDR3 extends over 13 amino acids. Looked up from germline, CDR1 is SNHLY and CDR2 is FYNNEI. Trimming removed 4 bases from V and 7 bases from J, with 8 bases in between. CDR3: CASSGDFNSPLHF. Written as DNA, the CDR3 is TGTGCCAGCAGTGGAGACTTCAATTCACCCCTCCACTTT.

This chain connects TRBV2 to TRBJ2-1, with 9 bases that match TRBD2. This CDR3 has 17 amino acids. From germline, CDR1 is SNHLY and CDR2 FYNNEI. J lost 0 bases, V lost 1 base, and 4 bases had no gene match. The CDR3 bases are TGTGCCAGCAGTGAAGGGGATAGCGGGAGCTCCTACAATGAGCAGTTCTTC. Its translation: CASSEGDSGSSYNEQFF.

As DNA, the CDR3 is TGTGCCAGCAGCTTATCGGGGGGCGACTTTTTCACAGATACGCAGTATTTT. Protein: CASSLSGGDFFTDTQYF. V is TRBV11-3 and J is TRBJ2-3, with TRBD2 as a possible D gene (7 bases). V lost 2 bases and J lost 2, with 17 bases in between. Germline CDR1 and CDR2: SGHNT and YENEEA. The CDR3 sequence is 17 residues long.

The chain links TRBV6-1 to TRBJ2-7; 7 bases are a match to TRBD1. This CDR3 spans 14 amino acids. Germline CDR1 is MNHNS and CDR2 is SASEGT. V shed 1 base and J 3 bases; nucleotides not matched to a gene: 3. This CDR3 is CASSEGDRFYEQYF. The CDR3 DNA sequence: TGTGCCAGCAGTGAAGGGGACAGATTCTACGAGCAGTACTTC.

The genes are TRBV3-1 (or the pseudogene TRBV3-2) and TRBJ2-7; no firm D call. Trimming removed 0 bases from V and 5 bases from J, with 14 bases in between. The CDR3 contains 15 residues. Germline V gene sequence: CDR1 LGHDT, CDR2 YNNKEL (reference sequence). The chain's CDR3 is CASSQELTARNEQYF. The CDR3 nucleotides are TGTGCCAGCAGCCAAGAGTTAACGGCGAGGAACGAGCAGTACTTC.

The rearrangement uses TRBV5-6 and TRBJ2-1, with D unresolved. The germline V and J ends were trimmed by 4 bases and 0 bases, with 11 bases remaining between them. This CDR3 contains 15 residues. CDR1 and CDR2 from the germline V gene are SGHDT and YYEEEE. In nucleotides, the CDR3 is TGTGCCAGCAGCCTTAGCTTATCCTCCTACAATGAGCAGTTCTTC. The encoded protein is CASSLSLSSYNEQFF.

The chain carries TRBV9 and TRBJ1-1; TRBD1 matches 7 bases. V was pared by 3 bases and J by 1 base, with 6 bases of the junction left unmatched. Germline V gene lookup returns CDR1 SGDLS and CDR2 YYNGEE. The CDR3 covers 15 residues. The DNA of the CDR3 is TGTGCCAGCAGCGCAGAAAGGGGGCGGAACACTGAAGCTTTCTTT. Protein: CASSAERGRNTEAFF.

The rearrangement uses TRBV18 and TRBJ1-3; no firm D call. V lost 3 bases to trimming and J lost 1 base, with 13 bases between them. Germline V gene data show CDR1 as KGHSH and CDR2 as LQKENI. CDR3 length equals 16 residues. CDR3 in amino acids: CASSPAAPGSGNTIYF. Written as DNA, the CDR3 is TGTGCCAGCTCACCGGCGGCGCCTGGGTCTGGAAACACCATATATTTT.

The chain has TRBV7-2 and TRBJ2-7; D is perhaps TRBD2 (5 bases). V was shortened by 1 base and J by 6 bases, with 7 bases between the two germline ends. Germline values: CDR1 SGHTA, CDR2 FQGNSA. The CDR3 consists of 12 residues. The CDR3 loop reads CASSLGGIEQYF. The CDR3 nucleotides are TGTGCCAGCAGCTTAGGAGGGATCGAGCAGTACTTC.

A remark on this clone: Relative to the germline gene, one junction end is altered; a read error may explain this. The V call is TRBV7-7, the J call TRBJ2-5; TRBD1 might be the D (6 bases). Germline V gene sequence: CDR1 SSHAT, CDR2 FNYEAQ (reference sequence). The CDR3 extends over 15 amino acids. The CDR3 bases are TGTGCTAGCAGCTTAAGTGGGGCCCAGGGGGAGACCCAGTACTTC. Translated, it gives CASSLSGAQGETQYF.

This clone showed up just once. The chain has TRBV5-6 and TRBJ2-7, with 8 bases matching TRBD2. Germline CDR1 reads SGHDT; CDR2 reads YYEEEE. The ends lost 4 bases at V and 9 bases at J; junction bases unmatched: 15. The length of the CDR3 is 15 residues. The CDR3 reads CASSPRGSGALWQYF. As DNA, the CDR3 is TGTGCCAGCAGCCCGAGGGGTAGCGGGGCCCTCTGGCAGTACTTC. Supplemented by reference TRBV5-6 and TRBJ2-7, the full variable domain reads DAGVTQSPTHLIKTRGQQVTLRCSPKSGHDTVSWYQQALGQGPQFIFQYYEEEERQRGNFPDRFSGHQFPNYSSELNVNALLLGDSALYLCASSPRGSGALWQYFGPGTRLTVT.

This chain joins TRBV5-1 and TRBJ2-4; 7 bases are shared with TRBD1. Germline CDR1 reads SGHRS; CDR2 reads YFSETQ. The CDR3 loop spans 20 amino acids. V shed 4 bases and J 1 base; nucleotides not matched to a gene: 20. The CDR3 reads CASSDRQGLALTLAKNIQYF. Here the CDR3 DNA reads TGCGCCAGCAGCGACCGACAGGGATTAGCACTTACCCTTGCCAAAAACATTCAGTACTTC.

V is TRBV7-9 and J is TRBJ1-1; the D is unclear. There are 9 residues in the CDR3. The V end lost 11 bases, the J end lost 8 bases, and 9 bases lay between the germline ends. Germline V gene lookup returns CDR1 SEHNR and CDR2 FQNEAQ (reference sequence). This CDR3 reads CAVGGEAFF. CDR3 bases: TGTGCCGTGGGAGGCGAAGCTTTCTTT.

The CDR3 sequence: CASSGGQGYEQYF. In DNA form, the CDR3 reads TGTGCCAGTAGTGGGGGACAGGGATACGAGCAGTACTTC. The J gene is TRBJ2-7, the V gene TRBV19; 9 nucleotides agree with TRBD1. This CDR3 has 13 amino acids. Germline CDR1 is LNHDA and CDR2 is SQIVND (reference sequence). V lost 5 bases and J lost 4; bases outside the gene matches: 3.

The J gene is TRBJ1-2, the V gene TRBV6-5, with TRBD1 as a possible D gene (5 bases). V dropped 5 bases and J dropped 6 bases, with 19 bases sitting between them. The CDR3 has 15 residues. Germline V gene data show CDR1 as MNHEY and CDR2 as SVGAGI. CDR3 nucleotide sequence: TGTGCCAGCAGTCCCGATCCCACGGGGGTAGATGGCTACACCTTC. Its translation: CASSPDPTGVDGYTF.

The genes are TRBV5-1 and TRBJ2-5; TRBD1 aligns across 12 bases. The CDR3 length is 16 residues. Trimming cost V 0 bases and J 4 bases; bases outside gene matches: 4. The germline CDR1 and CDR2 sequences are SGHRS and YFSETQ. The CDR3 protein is CASSLGDRGRVETQYF. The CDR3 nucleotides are TGCGCCAGCAGCTTGGGGGACAGGGGGCGAGTAGAGACCCAGTACTTC.

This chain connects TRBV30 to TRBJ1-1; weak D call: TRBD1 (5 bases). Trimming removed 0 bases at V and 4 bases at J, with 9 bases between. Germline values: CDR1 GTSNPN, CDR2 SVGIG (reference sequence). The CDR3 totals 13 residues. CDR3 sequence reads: CAWSVIQGTEAFF. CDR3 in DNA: TGTGCCTGGAGTGTTATCCAGGGCACTGAAGCTTTCTTT.

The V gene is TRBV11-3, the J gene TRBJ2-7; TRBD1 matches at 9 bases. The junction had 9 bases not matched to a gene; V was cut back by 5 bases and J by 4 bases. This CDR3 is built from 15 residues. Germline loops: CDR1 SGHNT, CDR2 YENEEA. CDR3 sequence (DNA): TGTGCCAGCAGCCTCGGGACAGGGCTTGGATACGAGCAGTACTTC. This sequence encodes CASSLGTGLGYEQYF.

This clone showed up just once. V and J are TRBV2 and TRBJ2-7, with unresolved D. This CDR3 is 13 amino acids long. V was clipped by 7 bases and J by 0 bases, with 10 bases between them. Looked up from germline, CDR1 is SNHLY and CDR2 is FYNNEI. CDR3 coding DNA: TGTGCCAGCAAGGTCAGCGACTCCTACGAGCAGTACTTC. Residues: CASKVSDSYEQYF.

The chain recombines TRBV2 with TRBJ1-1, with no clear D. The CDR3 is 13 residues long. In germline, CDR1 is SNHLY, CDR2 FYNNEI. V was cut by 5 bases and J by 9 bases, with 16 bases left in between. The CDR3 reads CASSPKAGSKAFF. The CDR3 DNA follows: TGTGCCAGCAGTCCCAAGGCAGGATCGAAAGCTTTCTTT.

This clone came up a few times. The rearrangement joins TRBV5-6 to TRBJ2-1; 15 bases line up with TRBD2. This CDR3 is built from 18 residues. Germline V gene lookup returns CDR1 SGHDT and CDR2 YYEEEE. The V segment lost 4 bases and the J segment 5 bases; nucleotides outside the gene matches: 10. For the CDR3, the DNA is TGTGCCAGCAGCCCAGGACTAGCGGGGGGGCCGCGTGACAATGAGCAGTTCTTC. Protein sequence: CASSPGLAGGPRDNEQFF.